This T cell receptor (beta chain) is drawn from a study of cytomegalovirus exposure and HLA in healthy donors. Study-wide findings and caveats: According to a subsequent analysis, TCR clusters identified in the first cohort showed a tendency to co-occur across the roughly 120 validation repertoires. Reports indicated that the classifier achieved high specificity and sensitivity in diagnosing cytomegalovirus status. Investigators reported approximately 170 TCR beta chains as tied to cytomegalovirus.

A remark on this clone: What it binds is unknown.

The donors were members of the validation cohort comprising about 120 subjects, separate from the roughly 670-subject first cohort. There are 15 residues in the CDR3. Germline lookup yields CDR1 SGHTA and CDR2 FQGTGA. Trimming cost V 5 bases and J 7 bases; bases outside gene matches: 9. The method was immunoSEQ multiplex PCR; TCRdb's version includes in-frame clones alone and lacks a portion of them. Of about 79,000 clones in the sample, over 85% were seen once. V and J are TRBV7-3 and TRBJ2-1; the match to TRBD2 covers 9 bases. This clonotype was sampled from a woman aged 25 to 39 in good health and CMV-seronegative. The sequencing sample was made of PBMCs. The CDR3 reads CASSPTGLAGNEQFF. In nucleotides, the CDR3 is TGTGCCAGCAGCCCCACGGGACTAGCTGGGAATGAGCAGTTCTTC.